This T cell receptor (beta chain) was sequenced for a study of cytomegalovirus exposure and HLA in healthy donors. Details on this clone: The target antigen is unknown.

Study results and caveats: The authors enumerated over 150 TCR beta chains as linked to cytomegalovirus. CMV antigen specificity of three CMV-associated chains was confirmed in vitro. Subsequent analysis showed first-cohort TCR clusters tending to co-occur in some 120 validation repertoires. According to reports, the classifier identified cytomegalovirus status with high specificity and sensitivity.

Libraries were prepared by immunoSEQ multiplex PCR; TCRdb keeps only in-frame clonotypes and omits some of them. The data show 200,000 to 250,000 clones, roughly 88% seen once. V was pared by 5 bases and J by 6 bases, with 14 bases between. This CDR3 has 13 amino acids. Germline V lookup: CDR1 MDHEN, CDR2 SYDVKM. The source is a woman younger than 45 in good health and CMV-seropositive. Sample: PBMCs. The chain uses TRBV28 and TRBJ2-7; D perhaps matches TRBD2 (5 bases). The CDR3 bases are TGTGCCAGCAGTACCACTAGACCGCTCGAGCAGTACTTC. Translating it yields CASSTTRPLEQYF.